A selection of T cell receptor beta chains follows, all from one sample in a study of cytomegalovirus exposure and HLA in healthy donors. TCRdb's table, derived via immunoSEQ multiplex PCR, lists solely in-frame clones and lacks some. Of roughly 100,000 clones listed, roughly 71% are singletons. The sequencing sample was made of PBMCs. These receptors were taken from a middle-aged woman in good health and CMV-seronegative. CDR3s include the opening cysteine and the closing phenylalanine or tryptophan. D genes are given only for firm matches. Expanded clones get a size class; other rows say once, few or many, or leave the size out.

J gene,D gene,V gene,clone size,CDR3 DNA,CDR3 protein
TRBJ2-7,NA,TRBV5-8,NA,TGTGCCAGCAGCTGGCCCATCGTTGGGGCGGGGTATTTC,CASSWPIVGAGYF
TRBJ1-2,NA,TRBV5-6,NA,TGTGCCAGCAGCTTCGTCAGGGCTAACTATGGCTACACCTTC,CASSFVRANYGYTF
TRBJ2-2,NA,TRBV7-8,NA,TGTGCCAGCAGAAACCGACAGAGACAGACCGGGGAGCTGTTTTTT,CASRNRQRQTGELFF
TRBJ1-2,TRBD1,TRBV2,NA,TGTGCCAGCGAGGGACAGCCTAACTATGGCTACACCTTC,CASEGQPNYGYTF
TRBJ2-7,NA,TRBV27,NA,TGTGCCACCCGGACAGCTCATAGCTCCTACGAGCAGTACTTC,CATRTAHSSYEQYF
TRBJ2-4,NA,TRBV7-2,NA,TGTGCCAGCAGCCCCGGACAGAGAAACATTCAGTACTTC,CASSPGQRNIQYF
TRBJ2-3,NA,TRBV2,few,TGTGCCAGCAGCGGGGGGCGGTGGGGTAGGGATACGCAGTATTTT,CASSGGRWGRDTQYF
TRBJ2-1,TRBD2,TRBV19,NA,TGTGCCAGTAGTCCCGGGACTAGCGGGGAGAGCTCCTACAATGAGCAGTTCTTC,CASSPGTSGESSYNEQFF
TRBJ2-7,TRBD2,TRBV6-1,NA,TGTGCCAGCAGGGCAGGACTAGCGGGGGCCTACGAGCAGTACTTC,CASRAGLAGAYEQYF
TRBJ2-7,TRBD2,TRBV4-1,NA,TGCGCCAGCAGCCAAGAATGGTCAGCGGGGGGTGGCTACGAGCAGTACTTC,CASSQEWSAGGGYEQYF
TRBJ2-7,TRBD1,TRBV27,NA,TGTGCCAGTATGGGGACAGGGGTCCACGAGCAGTACTTC,CASMGTGVHEQYF
TRBJ2-2,TRBD1,TRBV2,NA,TGTGCCAGCAGAGGACAGGCCGGGGAGCTGTTTTTT,CASRGQAGELFF
TRBJ1-1,TRBD1,TRBV7-3,NA,TGTGCCAGCAGCGCCAGACAGGGGCCGGGAACTGAAGCTTTCTTT,CASSARQGPGTEAFF
TRBJ2-2,TRBD2,TRBV28,NA,TGTGCCAGCAGTTCGACTAGCGGGGGGGCCCCCGGGGAGCTGTTTTTT,CASSSTSGGAPGELFF